One and the same sample provided the 19 T cell receptor beta chains below, sequenced in a study of cytomegalovirus exposure and HLA in healthy donors. The primer mix had 60 Vbeta and 13 Jbeta primers. TCRdb's copy holds only in-frame clones and misses some; the assay was immunoSEQ multiplex PCR. The sample lists more than 150,000 clones, more than 60% seen once, with over 1.1% in the top ten. Sample: PBMCs. Receptors originate from a young man in good health and CMV-seronegative.

The rearrangement links TRBV6-5 to TRBJ2-5; 8 positions agree with TRBD2. Judging by the DNA end, TRBJ2-7 fits better; the J call may be wrong. The CDR3 consists of 14 residues. Germline loops: CDR1 MNHEY, CDR2 SVGAGI. CDR3: CASSSGGSGYEQYF. The CDR3 coding sequence is TGTGCCAGCAGCTCGGGAGGGTCGGGGTACGAGCAGTACTTC.

The rearrangement links TRBV5-4 to TRBJ1-1; 10 bases agree with TRBD1. This CDR3 has 15 amino acids. V lost 4 bases and J lost 5; bases outside the gene matches: 8. CDR1 SGHNT and CDR2 YYREEE come from the germline V gene (reference sequence). CDR3 loop: CASSPARDRGTEAFF. CDR3 sequence (DNA): TGTGCCAGCAGCCCGGCTCGGGACAGGGGAACTGAAGCTTTCTTT.

The chain is built from TRBV7-9 and TRBJ2-7, with TRBD2 as a possible D gene (6 bases). The CDR3 totals 14 residues. Germline loops: CDR1 SEHNR, CDR2 FQNEAQ (reference sequence). Trimming pared 5 bases from V and 0 bases from J, leaving 11 bases between. The CDR3 region has the DNA TGTGCCAGCAGCCGGGACGGGAGCTCCTACGAGCAGTACTTC. Encoded protein: CASSRDGSSYEQYF.

The chain uses TRBV4-1 and TRBJ2-7; 8 bases are a match to TRBD1. This CDR3 comprises 15 residues. Trimming removed 3 bases from V and 4 bases from J; junction bases left unmatched: 8. The germline CDR1 and CDR2 sequences are MGHRA and YSYEKL. The chain's CDR3 is CASSQIGTGPYEQYF. CDR3 bases: TGCGCCAGCAGCCAGATCGGGACAGGACCTTACGAGCAGTACTTC.

With respect to this clone: The sample has other DNA sequences that encode this CDR3 too. This sequence joins TRBV5-8 and TRBJ1-5; 7 bases agree with TRBD1. J was trimmed by 7 bases and V by 2 bases; bases with no gene match: 6. CDR1 is SGHTS, CDR2 YDEGEE, per germline. The CDR3 sequence is 14 residues long. The chain's CDR3 is CASSLLQGNQPQHF. In DNA form, the CDR3 reads TGTGCCAGCAGCTTATTACAGGGGAACCAGCCCCAGCATTTT.

Only one count was recorded for this clone. V usage is TRBV19 and J usage is TRBJ1-6, with D unclear. The ends were cut back, 7 bases at V and 7 bases at J, with 14 bases in the middle. The CDR3 runs 14 residues. CDR1 and CDR2 (germline): LNHDA, SQIVND (reference sequence). The DNA of the CDR3 is TGTGCCAGTACCGTTGGGAGCTGGAATTCACCCCTCCACTTT. Protein: CASTVGSWNSPLHF.

This rearrangement joins TRBV7-2 to TRBJ1-5; 12 bases align to TRBD1. The CDR3 spans 17 residues. Losses at the gene ends were 2 bases for V and 6 bases for J; bases not matched to a gene: 8. The germline CDR1 and CDR2 sequences are SGHTA and FQGNSA. In DNA form, the CDR3 reads TGTGCCAGCAGCTTAATGGGACAGGGGGCTGGGGGTCAGCCCCAGCATTTT. Translated, it gives CASSLMGQGAGGQPQHF.

The J gene is TRBJ1-1, the V gene TRBV7-8; the D is unclear. This CDR3 region has 15 residues. Between the trimmed V and J ends, which lost 4 bases and 1 base, there was a span of 13 bases. Germline V gene data show CDR1 as SGHVS and CDR2 as FQNEAQ. The CDR3: CASSYDGSKNTEAFF. The CDR3 DNA reads as TGTGCCAGCAGCTACGACGGGTCGAAGAACACTGAAGCTTTCTTT.

The chain has TRBV7-9 and TRBJ2-7; no reliable D call. The CDR3 spans 16 residues. Germline CDR1 reads SEHNR; CDR2 reads FQNEAQ (reference sequence). With 5 bases removed from V and 0 bases from J, the gap between germline ends came to 17 bases. The CDR3 loop is CASSPTKSETSYEQYF. CDR3 DNA sequence: TGTGCCAGCAGCCCCACAAAGTCAGAAACCTCCTACGAGCAGTACTTC.

The V call is TRBV7-2, the J call TRBJ2-1; 10 positions agree with TRBD1. Germline values: CDR1 SGHTA, CDR2 FQGNSA. V dropped 5 bases and J dropped 5; count of bases not matched to a gene: 12. The CDR3 is made up of 17 amino acids. DNA of the CDR3: TGTGCCAGCAGCCGCACGCCGGGACAGGGGACCCACAATGAGCAGTTCTTC. This sequence encodes CASSRTPGQGTHNEQFF.

This chain uses TRBV10-2 with TRBJ2-3; TRBD2 is a possible D gene (6 bases). The germline V and J ends were trimmed by 3 bases and 2 bases, with 15 bases remaining between them. The CDR3 runs 16 residues. CDR1 is WSHSY, CDR2 SAAADI, per germline. CDR3 region: CASSEFGRGNTDTQYF. The CDR3, as DNA: TGCGCCAGCAGTGAATTCGGGCGGGGAAACACAGATACGCAGTATTTT.

V and J are TRBV6-1 and TRBJ1-4; D gene ambiguous. There are 15 residues in the CDR3. The V gene's germline CDR1 is MNHNS and CDR2 SASEGT. The V gene lost 4 bases and the J gene lost 3 bases, with 12 bases spanning the gap. This chain's CDR3 is CASSATAVANEKLFF. The CDR3 coding sequence is TGTGCCAGCAGTGCCACGGCGGTAGCTAATGAAAAACTGTTTTTT.

Comments on this clone: Other DNA sequences in this sample translate to the same CDR3. J is TRBJ2-1 and V is TRBV30; no firm D call. Per the germline V gene, CDR1 is GTSNPN and CDR2 is SVGIG (reference sequence). V shed 8 bases and J shed 5 bases, with 7 bases lying between them. CDR3 length: 10 residues. CDR3 sequence (DNA): TGTGCCGGTGGGCACAATGAGCAGTTCTTC. This codes for CAGGHNEQFF.

The rearrangement uses TRBV6-5 and TRBJ2-1; D might be TRBD1 (5 bases). Germline CDR1 is MNHEY and CDR2 is SVGAGI. The V and J ends lost 2 bases and 9 bases respectively, with 17 bases between them. The CDR3 is 15 residues long. CDR3 bases: TGTGCCAGCAGTTACCCCGGGCCAGGGTCGGGTGAGCAGTTCTTC. It specifies CASSYPGPGSGEQFF.

The chain carries TRBV6-6 and TRBJ1-2; D not certain. The CDR3 loop spans 13 amino acids. V was cut by 4 bases and J by 7 bases, with 13 bases left in between. Per the germline V gene, CDR1 is MNHNY and CDR2 is SVGAGI (reference sequence). This CDR3 reads CASSSLDTTGYTF. In DNA form, the CDR3 reads TGTGCCAGCAGTTCCCTCGACACGACTGGCTACACCTTC.

This clone was counted a few times. The V call is TRBV14, the J call TRBJ1-2; the D gene is possibly TRBD1 (5 bases). V was clipped by 4 bases and J by 8 bases, with 20 bases between them. The CDR3 is 15 residues long. Germline-derived CDR1 and CDR2 are SGHDN and FVKESK. Written as DNA, the CDR3 is TGTGCCAGCAGCCGAGGCCTCGGGGGAGAGTCGGGCTACACCTTC. Its translation is CASSRGLGGESGYTF.

The V call is TRBV5-1, the J call TRBJ2-1, with 8 bases that match TRBD2. The CDR3 has 17 amino acids. J was trimmed by 4 bases and V by 5 bases; bases with no gene match: 14. Germline V gene lookup returns CDR1 SGHRS and CDR2 YFSETQ. CDR3 residues: CASSHTLAGGPYNEQFF. DNA of the CDR3: TGCGCCAGCAGTCATACGCTAGCGGGCGGGCCTTACAATGAGCAGTTCTTC.

The chain joins TRBV15 to TRBJ2-7; 8 nucleotides line up with TRBD2. Germline CDR1 and CDR2: LNHNV and YYDKDF (reference sequence). The junction had 12 bases not matched to a gene; V was cut back by 1 base and J by 4 bases. The CDR3 length is 17 residues. CDR3 sequence reads: CATSRGGTGGHSYEQYF. DNA for the CDR3: TGTGCCACCAGCAGAGGAGGAACGGGGGGGCATTCGTACGAGCAGTACTTC. The variable domain in full, completed from reference TRBV15 and TRBJ2-7, reads DAMVIQNPRYQVTQFGKPVTLSCSQTLNHNVMYWYQQKSSQAPKLLFHYYDKDFNNEADTPDNFQSRRPNTSFCFLDIRSPGLGDTAMYLCATSRGGTGGHSYEQYFGPGTRLTVT.

The chain employs TRBV30 and TRBJ1-2; D possibly corresponds to TRBD1 (5 bases). CDR3 length equals 15 residues. Germline V CDR1 and CDR2: GTSNPN, SVGIG (reference sequence). The V and J ends lost 0 bases and 5 bases respectively, with 16 bases between them. CDR3 DNA: TGTGCCTGGAGTGTATTACCAGGACCAGGGTATGGCTACACCTTC. The encoded protein is CAWSVLPGPGYGYTF. The full variable domain, its missing parts supplied by reference TRBV30 and TRBJ1-2, is SQTIHQWPATLVQPVGSPLSLECTVEGTSNPNLYWYRQAAGRGLQLLFYSVGIGQISSEVPQNLSASRPQDRQFILSSKKLLLSDSGFYLCAWSVLPGPGYGYTFGSGTRLTVV.